These 31 T cell receptor beta chains were sequenced from one sample in a study of blood T cell repertoires in COVID-19 (TCRdb year 2020). The library was generated by the immunoSEQ multiplex PCR assay. In its TCRdb copy, this immuneACCESS table keeps in-frame sequences only and misses some clones. Where compared with another copy, unresolved V genes explain less than half of these, and the others have no known cause. Counted in this sample were fewer than 400,000 clones; around 85% of them appeared once. Of the sample, 3.6% falls within the top ten clones. Sequences were obtained from peripheral blood. Receptors originate from a woman younger than 30 with acute or convalescent COVID-19.

The J gene is TRBJ2-2, the V gene TRBV4-1, with TRBD1 matching 9 bases. The CDR3 sequence is 18 residues long. In germline, CDR1 is MGHRA, CDR2 YSYEKL. Trimming cost V 3 bases and J 4 bases; bases outside gene matches: 12. Written as DNA, the CDR3 is TGCGCCAGCAGCCATCCCGACGGGGGGACAGGGAGCACCGGGGAGCTGTTTTTT. Residues: CASSHPDGGTGSTGELFF.

V is TRBV30 and J is TRBJ1-5; D is possibly TRBD1 (5 bases). The CDR3 spans 13 residues. Germline V CDR1 and CDR2: GTSNPN, SVGIG (reference sequence). Trimming removed 4 bases at V and 5 bases at J, with 12 bases between. CDR3 region: CAWTSQGDQPQHF. CDR3 sequence (DNA): TGTGCCTGGACCTCGCAGGGCGATCAGCCCCAGCATTTT.

The chain uses TRBV29-1 and TRBJ2-3; tentatively, D is TRBD1 (6 bases). The CDR3 is 13 residues long. From germline, CDR1 is SQVTM and CDR2 ANQGSEA. Trimming left V 6 bases short and J 1 base short, with 11 bases between. This chain's CDR3 is CSVAGEGTDTQYF. The DNA of the CDR3 is TGCAGCGTCGCAGGGGAAGGCACAGATACGCAGTATTTT.

The V and J genes are TRBV5-6 and TRBJ2-7; TRBD1 agrees at 9 bases. CDR3 length: 13 amino acids. The trim removed 3 bases at V and 6 bases at J, leaving 4 bases unmatched. Germline V lookup: CDR1 SGHDT, CDR2 YYEEEE. The CDR3 bases are TGTGCCAGCAGCTCCTGGACAGGGGCCGAGCAGTACTTC. It codes for CASSSWTGAEQYF.

V is TRBV25-1 and J is TRBJ1-1, with D unclear. The V gene's germline CDR1 is MGHDK and CDR2 SYGVNS. This CDR3 contains 13 residues. Trimming took off 5 bases at V and 1 base at J, with 8 bases between the two ends. The CDR3 protein is CASSNPTNTEAFF. The CDR3 region has the DNA TGTGCCAGCAGTAATCCTACGAACACTGAAGCTTTCTTT.

V usage is TRBV9 and J usage is TRBJ2-7; D perhaps matches TRBD1 (6 bases). Trimming shortened V by 5 bases and J by 1 base, and 16 bases separated the two germline ends. The germline gives CDR1 SGDLS, CDR2 YYNGEE. The CDR3 spans 15 residues. CDR3 bases: TGTGCCAGCAGTGTAACAGGGTACAGTTCCTACGAGCAGTACTTC. Its protein is CASSVTGYSSYEQYF. Full variable domain (outside the CDR3, taken from reference TRBV9 and TRBJ2-7): DSGVTQTPKHLITATGQRVTLRCSPRSGDLSVYWYQQSLDQGLQFLIQYYNGEERAKGNILERFSAQQFPDLHSELNLSSLELGDSALYFCASSVTGYSSYEQYFGPGTRLTVT.

In this sample, this clone turned up a few times. The V and J genes are TRBV2 and TRBJ2-7; 10 bases align to TRBD1. CDR1 and CDR2 (germline): SNHLY, FYNNEI. The CDR3 runs to 15 residues. Losses at the gene ends were 6 bases for V and 7 bases for J; bases not matched to a gene: 12. CDR3 sequence (DNA): TGTGCCAGCAGGCTAAGACAGGGGGCTAACAGTGAGCAGTACTTC. Translating it yields CASRLRQGANSEQYF.

V gene TRBV19 combines with J gene TRBJ2-1; a weak D match, TRBD2 (6 bases). The V and J ends lost 5 bases and 9 bases respectively, with 17 bases between them. CDR3 length: 14 amino acids. Germline V gene lookup returns CDR1 LNHDA and CDR2 SQIVND (reference sequence). In DNA, the CDR3 is TGTGCCAGTAGTTTGCCTAGGTTCGGGGGTGAGCAGTTCTTC. It translates to CASSLPRFGGEQFF.

The rearrangement joins TRBV9 to TRBJ2-3, with 10 bases identical to TRBD2. CDR1 and CDR2 from the germline V gene are SGDLS and YYNGEE. The CDR3 consists of 18 residues. V lost 3 bases, J lost 2 bases, and 12 bases stayed unmatched. The CDR3 sequence is CASSAQGGTSEITDTQYF. The CDR3 DNA sequence: TGTGCCAGCAGCGCCCAAGGGGGGACTAGCGAAATCACAGATACGCAGTATTTT.

This clone has only one observation. The gene calls are TRBV5-1 and TRBJ1-2; weak D call: TRBD1 (5 bases). The CDR3 length is 14 residues. The V gene lost 5 bases and the J gene lost 1 base, with 12 bases spanning the gap. Germline values: CDR1 SGHRS, CDR2 YFSETQ. CDR3 nucleotides: TGCGCCAGCAGTTCAGACAGAGGTAACTATGGCTACACCTTC. Translating it yields CASSSDRGNYGYTF.

The genes are TRBV11-2 and TRBJ2-5; D unresolved. The CDR3 length is 15 residues. The germline V gene has CDR1 SGHAT and CDR2 FQNNGV. Trimming took 0 bases from V and 2 from J, leaving 10 bases between them. The CDR3 DNA sequence: TGTGCCAGCAGCTTAGATCTGAGCCGTCAAGAGACCCAGTACTTC. Its translation is CASSLDLSRQETQYF. Based on the CDR3 plus reference TRBV11-2 and TRBJ2-5, the full variable domain is EAGVAQSPRYKIIEKRQSVAFWCNPISGHATLYWYQQILGQGPKLLIQFQNNGVVDDSQLPKDRFSAERLKGVDSTLKIQPAKLEDSAVYLCASSLDLSRQETQYFGPGTRLLVL.

This rearrangement joins TRBV11-2 to TRBJ1-2; 7 bases map to TRBD1. V gave up 3 bases and J gave up 1 base; unmatched junction bases: 8. The CDR3 extends over 16 amino acids. The V gene's germline CDR1 is SGHAT and CDR2 FQNNGV. The CDR3 DNA follows: TGTGCCAGCAGCTTGGAACAGGGGTCCCTTAACTATGGCTACACCTTC. This sequence encodes CASSLEQGSLNYGYTF. Combining the CDR3 with reference TRBV11-2 and TRBJ1-2 gives the whole variable domain EAGVAQSPRYKIIEKRQSVAFWCNPISGHATLYWYQQILGQGPKLLIQFQNNGVVDDSQLPKDRFSAERLKGVDSTLKIQPAKLEDSAVYLCASSLEQGSLNYGYTFGSGTRLTVV.

Of note for this clone: The sample holds other DNA sequences that translate to the same CDR3. The chain carries TRBV2 and TRBJ2-7, with 9 bases identical to TRBD2. The J segment lost 1 base and the V segment lost 7 bases, leaving 5 bases of the junction unmatched. This CDR3 region has 14 residues. CDR1 SNHLY and CDR2 FYNNEI come from the germline V gene. This CDR3 reads CASTWTSASYEQYF. CDR3 nucleotides: TGTGCCAGCACTTGGACTAGCGCATCCTACGAGCAGTACTTC.

The chain has TRBV3-1 (or the pseudogene TRBV3-2) and TRBJ2-7; TRBD2 matches 13 bases. V trimming: 2 bases; J trimming: 7 bases; junction bases outside the gene matches: 8. Germline V CDR1 and CDR2: LGHDT, YNNKEL (reference sequence). CDR3 size: 16 residues. CDR3 in DNA: TGTGCCAGCAGCCAACTAACTAGCGGGAGGGTGGAAGAGCAGTACTTC. This translates into CASSQLTSGRVEEQYF.

V is TRBV2 and J is TRBJ2-5, with 8 nucleotides matching TRBD2. The J segment lost 1 base and the V segment lost 2 bases, leaving 6 bases of the junction unmatched. CDR3 length: 16 amino acids. Per germline, CDR1 SNHLY and CDR2 FYNNEI. The CDR3 DNA follows: TGTGCCAGCAGTGAATTGTTGGGGACTAGCCAAGAGACCCAGTACTTC. The encoded protein is CASSELLGTSQETQYF.

This chain connects TRBV30 to TRBJ1-4, with 7 bases lining up with TRBD1. The CDR3 runs 11 residues. Germline values: CDR1 GTSNPN, CDR2 SVGIG (reference sequence). Germline trimming cut 8 bases from V and 4 bases from J; bases unmatched to any gene: 1. CDR3 loop: CAGQDNEKLFF. The CDR3 DNA follows: TGTGCCGGACAGGATAATGAAAAACTGTTTTTT.

The chain carries TRBV2 and TRBJ2-3, with D tentatively TRBD1 (6 bases). With 2 bases removed from V and 5 bases from J, the gap between germline ends came to 14 bases. The CDR3 spans 15 residues. The germline gives CDR1 SNHLY, CDR2 FYNNEI. The CDR3 DNA is TGTGCCAGCAGTGAAAGTGGACAGATGGTAGATACGCAGTATTTT. Translating gives CASSESGQMVDTQYF.

The genes are TRBV27 and TRBJ1-4; possible D gene TRBD1, 5 bases. Trimming shortened V by 1 base and J by 0 bases, and 15 bases separated the two germline ends. Germline V lookup: CDR1 MNHEY, CDR2 SMNVEV (reference sequence). The CDR3 has 18 residues. CDR3 in amino acids: CASSLYGFQGATNEKLFF. DNA of the CDR3: TGTGCCAGCAGTTTATACGGGTTCCAGGGTGCAACTAATGAAAAACTGTTTTTT.

This chain links TRBV5-6 with TRBJ2-1, with 7 positions matching TRBD1. The V and J ends lost 0 bases and 8 bases, in that order; junction bases with no gene match: 2. CDR1 SGHDT and CDR2 YYEEEE come from the germline V gene. The CDR3 contains 13 residues. CDR3 region: CASSLEDRYEQFF. Written as DNA, the CDR3 is TGTGCCAGCAGCTTGGAGGACAGGTATGAGCAGTTCTTC.

V is TRBV24-1 and J is TRBJ2-3; 8 nucleotides line up with TRBD2. The ends lost 3 bases at V and 5 bases at J; junction bases unmatched: 12. The CDR3 is 17 amino acids. Germline assignment: CDR1 KGHDR and CDR2 SFDVKD. CDR3 sequence reads: CATSDAGSRAGGDTQYF. CDR3 DNA sequence: TGTGCCACCAGTGATGCGGGGTCCAGGGCGGGAGGAGATACGCAGTATTTT.

The chain carries TRBV5-1 and TRBJ2-3; D is unclear. Germline lookup yields CDR1 SGHRS and CDR2 YFSETQ. The CDR3 sequence is 15 residues long. The germline V and J ends were trimmed by 0 bases and 2 bases, with 10 bases remaining between them. The CDR3 loop reads CASSLERRSTDTQYF. The CDR3 nucleotides read TGCGCCAGCAGCTTGGAGCGTCGTTCCACAGATACGCAGTATTTT.

The J gene is TRBJ1-2, the V gene TRBV7-9; 10 nucleotides agree with TRBD1. Germline V gene sequence: CDR1 SEHNR, CDR2 FQNEAQ (reference sequence). The CDR3 loop spans 16 amino acids. V trimming: 0 bases; J trimming: 7 bases; junction bases outside the gene matches: 8. The CDR3: CASSLALGTGVSGYTF. The CDR3 DNA reads TGTGCCAGCAGCTTAGCGCTTGGGACAGGGGTTAGTGGCTACACCTTC. The complete variable domain, with remaining parts taken from reference TRBV7-9 and TRBJ1-2, reads DTGVSQNPRHKITKRGQNVTFRCDPISEHNRLYWYRQTLGQGPEFLTYFQNEAQLEKSRLLSDRFSAERPKGSFSTLEIQRTEQGDSAMYLCASSLALGTGVSGYTFGSGTRLTVV.

The rearrangement joins TRBV19 to TRBJ2-1; 9 positions agree with TRBD1. The CDR3 totals 16 residues. The V segment lost 4 bases and the J segment 2 bases; nucleotides outside the gene matches: 6. Germline CDR1 is LNHDA and CDR2 is SQIVND (reference sequence). In DNA, the CDR3 is TGTGCCAGTAGTACCCCAACAGGGGGCCCCTACAATGAGCAGTTCTTC. Amino acid sequence: CASSTPTGGPYNEQFF.

The chain has TRBV19 and TRBJ2-2, with 10 bases identical to TRBD1. The CDR3 has 18 amino acids. V lost 6 bases to trimming and J lost 6 bases; unmatched junction nucleotides: 16. Germline assignment: CDR1 LNHDA and CDR2 SQIVND (reference sequence). The CDR3 region is CASSRTAISGTGAGELFF. The CDR3, as DNA: TGTGCCAGTAGCAGAACCGCGATCTCGGGGACAGGGGCCGGGGAGCTGTTTTTT.

The CDR3 reads CATSVPGLYEQFF. The CDR3 nucleotides are TGTGCCACCAGTGTCCCGGGTCTGTATGAGCAGTTCTTC. The chain uses TRBV24-1 and TRBJ2-1; D is ambiguous. Looked up from germline, CDR1 is KGHDR and CDR2 is SFDVKD. The CDR3 totals 13 residues. Trimming took 5 bases from V and 8 from J, leaving 12 bases between them.

The chain uses TRBV24-1 and TRBJ2-2, with 8 bases aligning to TRBD2. Germline values: CDR1 KGHDR, CDR2 SFDVKD. V lost 1 base, J lost 5 bases, and 8 bases stayed unmatched. The CDR3 totals 17 residues. The CDR3 coding sequence is TGTGCCACCAGTGATTTATCCGGGACTAGTCATACCGGGGAGCTGTTTTTT. Residues: CATSDLSGTSHTGELFF.

This clone was observed a single time. The chain couples TRBV7-7 to TRBJ2-2; TRBD2 matches 10 bases. CDR3 length: 16 amino acids. Trimming at V came to 1 base and at J to 7 bases, leaving 6 bases not matched to a gene. Germline lookup yields CDR1 SSHAT and CDR2 FNYEAQ (reference sequence). In nucleotides, the CDR3 is TGTGCCAGCAGCTTAGAAGCGGGGGGGCTGGACGGGGAGCTGTTTTTT. It yields the protein CASSLEAGGLDGELFF.

V gene TRBV12-3 or TRBV12-4 combines with J gene TRBJ2-7, with D possibly matching TRBD1 (6 bases). Trimming left V 6 bases short and J 5 bases short, with 14 bases between. This CDR3 has 13 residues. Written as DNA, the CDR3 is TGTGCCAGCAGCCTACAGGGTCCCGACGAGCAGTACTTC. It codes for CASSLQGPDEQYF.

The chain combines TRBV11-2 with TRBJ2-7; D is ambiguous. The V gene lost 4 bases and the J gene lost 4 bases, with 8 bases spanning the gap. CDR3 length equals 12 residues. CDR1 and CDR2 (germline): SGHAT, FQNNGV. The CDR3 sequence: CASSSTEYEQYF. For the CDR3, the DNA is TGTGCCAGCAGCTCAACAGAGTACGAGCAGTACTTC.

The gene calls are TRBV9 and TRBJ2-7, with TRBD1 matching 12 bases. The germline gives CDR1 SGDLS, CDR2 YYNGEE. This CDR3 comprises 16 residues. V lost 2 bases, J lost 4 bases, and 7 bases stayed unmatched. The CDR3 DNA follows: TGTGCCAGCAGCGTTGGGGGGACAGGGGGCGTTTACGAGCAGTACTTC. It translates to CASSVGGTGGVYEQYF.

This clone was picked up a small number of times. V usage is TRBV7-9 and J usage is TRBJ2-7; TRBD1 matches at 8 bases. Germline CDR1 SEHNR, CDR2 FQNEAQ (reference sequence). This CDR3 comprises 15 residues. V was clipped by 4 bases and J by 0 bases; unmatched bases: 5. The CDR3 loop reads CASSSDRGTSYEQYF. CDR3 sequence (DNA): TGTGCCAGCAGCTCCGACAGGGGTACCTCCTACGAGCAGTACTTC.